This T cell receptor beta chain was sequenced for a study of T-cell reconstitution after alpha-beta-depleted transplantation in children. The length of the CDR3 is 14 residues. Trimming at V came to 8 bases and at J to 6 bases, leaving 6 bases not matched to a gene. As it was prepared, the TCRbeta library received unique molecular identifiers. TCRdb independently ran MiXCR on the PCR reads; one entry per CDR3 protein. The sample has about a million distinct CDR3 sequences, 25% to 35% seen once; the top ten hold more than 25%. In the case of this clonotype: Antigen unknown.

Whole-study results and caveats: Alpha-beta T cells about two months after transplant reportedly derived from several hundred expanded graft clones. When one year had passed after transplant, most T-cell counts and diversity came from newly produced T cells. Surviving thymic progenitors and recipient T cells were the source of high TCRbeta diversity at day 60 in some patients.

Sequencing used PBMCs, mostly from graft donor cells, obtained 360 days after TCRalphabeta/CD19-depleted stem cell transplant. This TCR came from a boy younger than two who had a stem cell transplant for SCID, so the T cells may come from the graft donor. The chain combines TRBV12-3 or TRBV12-4 with TRBJ1-6; 8 bases match TRBD1. The CDR3 protein is CASGKGQVNSPLHF. CDR3 DNA sequence: TGTGCCAGCGGTAAGGGACAGGTTAATTCACCCCTCCACTTT.